The next 4 T cell receptor beta chains were all read from a single sample in a study of T cell responses to AZD1222 COVID-19 vaccine. Clones were read by immunoSEQ multiplex PCR, and TCRdb kept only the in-frame ones, dropping some. Here the sample spans 150,000 to 200,000 clones, around 88% being singletons. This sample comprised peripheral blood, obtained 28 days after the second AZD1222 dose. These receptors all stem from an adult who received the AZD1222 COVID-19 vaccine.

The chain recombines TRBV6-5 with TRBJ1-4, with a tentative D call TRBD1 (5 bases). The CDR3 loop spans 13 amino acids. Trimming stripped 10 bases from V and 4 bases from J, with 13 bases between. Germline CDR1 is MNHEY and CDR2 is SVGAGI. Here the CDR3 reads CATVDSFNEKLFF. Written as DNA, the CDR3 is TGTGCCACCGTTGACAGCTTTAATGAAAAACTGTTTTTT.

The J gene is TRBJ2-7, the V gene TRBV7-8; 7 bases are a match to TRBD1. This CDR3 has 15 residues. Unmatched junction bases numbered 9, after V lost 1 base and J lost 6 bases. Germline CDR1 SGHVS, CDR2 FQNEAQ. The CDR3 region is CASSLGQGLFVEQYF. The DNA of the CDR3 is TGTGCCAGCAGCTTAGGACAGGGCTTGTTCGTCGAGCAGTACTTC.

The rearrangement links TRBV7-3 to TRBJ2-3; D gene unclear. CDR1 SGHTA and CDR2 FQGTGA come from the germline V gene. This CDR3 has 15 amino acids. Trimming cost V 6 bases and J 0 bases, with 13 bases left between them. CDR3 DNA: TGTGCCAGCAGATTAGGTGGAACTAGCACAGATACGCAGTATTTT. This sequence encodes CASRLGGTSTDTQYF.

The chain has TRBV4-1 and TRBJ1-6; TRBD1 is a possible D gene (5 bases). In germline, CDR1 is MGHRA, CDR2 YSYEKL. This CDR3 region has 17 residues. Trimming cost V 1 base and J 9 bases, with 19 bases left between them. The CDR3: CASSQVSHFGASSPLHF. The CDR3 nucleotides are TGCGCCAGCAGCCAAGTCTCCCATTTCGGGGCTTCTTCACCCCTCCACTTT.